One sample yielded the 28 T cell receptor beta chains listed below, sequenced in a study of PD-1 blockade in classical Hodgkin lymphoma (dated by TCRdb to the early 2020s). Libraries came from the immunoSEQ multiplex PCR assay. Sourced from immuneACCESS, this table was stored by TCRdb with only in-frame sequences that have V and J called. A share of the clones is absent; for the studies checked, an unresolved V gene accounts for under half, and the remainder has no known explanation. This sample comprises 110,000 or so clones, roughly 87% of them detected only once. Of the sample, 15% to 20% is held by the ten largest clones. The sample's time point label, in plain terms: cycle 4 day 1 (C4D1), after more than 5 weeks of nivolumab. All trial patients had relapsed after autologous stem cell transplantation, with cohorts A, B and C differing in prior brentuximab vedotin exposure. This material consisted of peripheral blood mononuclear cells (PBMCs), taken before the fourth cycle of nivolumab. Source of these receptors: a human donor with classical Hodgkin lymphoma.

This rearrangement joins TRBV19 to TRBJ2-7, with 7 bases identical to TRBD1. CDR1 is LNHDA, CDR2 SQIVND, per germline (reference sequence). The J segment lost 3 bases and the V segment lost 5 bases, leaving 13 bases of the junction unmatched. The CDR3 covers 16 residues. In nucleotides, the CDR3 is TGTGCCAGTAGTGCCTCGGCCGGGACAGCCTTCTACGAGCAGTACTTC. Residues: CASSASAGTAFYEQYF.

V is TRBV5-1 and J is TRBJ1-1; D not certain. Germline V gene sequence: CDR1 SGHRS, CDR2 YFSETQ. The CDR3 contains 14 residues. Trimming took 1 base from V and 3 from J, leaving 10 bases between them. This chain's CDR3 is CASSLWTRHTEAFF. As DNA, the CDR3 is TGCGCCAGCAGCTTGTGGACCAGACACACTGAAGCTTTCTTT. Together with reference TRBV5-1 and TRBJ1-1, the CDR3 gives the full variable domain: KAGVTQTPRYLIKTRGQQVTLSCSPISGHRSVSWYQQTPGQGLQFLFEYFSETQRNKGNFPGRFSGRQFSNSRSEMNVSTLELGDSALYLCASSLWTRHTEAFFGQGTRLTVV.

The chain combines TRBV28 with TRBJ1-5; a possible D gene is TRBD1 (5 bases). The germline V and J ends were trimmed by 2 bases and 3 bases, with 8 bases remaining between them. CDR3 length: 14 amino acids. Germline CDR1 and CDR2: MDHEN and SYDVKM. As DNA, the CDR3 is TGTGCCAGCAGTTTAGTACAGGCCAATCAGCCCCAGCATTTT. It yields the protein CASSLVQANQPQHF. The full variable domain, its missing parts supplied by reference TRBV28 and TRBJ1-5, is DVKVTQSSRYLVKRTGEKVFLECVQDMDHENMFWYRQDPGLGLRLIYFSYDVKMKEKGDIPEGYSVSREKKERFSLILESASTNQTSMYLCASSLVQANQPQHFGDGTRLSIL.

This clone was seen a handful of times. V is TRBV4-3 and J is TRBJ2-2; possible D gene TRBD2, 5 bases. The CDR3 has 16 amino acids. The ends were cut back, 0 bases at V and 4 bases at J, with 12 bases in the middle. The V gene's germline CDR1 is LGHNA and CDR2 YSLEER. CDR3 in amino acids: CASSQDSLAATGELFF. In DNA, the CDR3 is TGCGCCAGCAGCCAAGATTCCCTAGCCGCCACCGGGGAGCTGTTTTTT.

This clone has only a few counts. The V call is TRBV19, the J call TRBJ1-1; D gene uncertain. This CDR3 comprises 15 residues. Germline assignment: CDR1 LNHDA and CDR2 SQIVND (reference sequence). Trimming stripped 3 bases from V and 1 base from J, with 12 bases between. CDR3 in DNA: TGTGCCAGTAGTATTGCGGCGGGTCGGAACACTGAAGCTTTCTTT. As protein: CASSIAAGRNTEAFF.

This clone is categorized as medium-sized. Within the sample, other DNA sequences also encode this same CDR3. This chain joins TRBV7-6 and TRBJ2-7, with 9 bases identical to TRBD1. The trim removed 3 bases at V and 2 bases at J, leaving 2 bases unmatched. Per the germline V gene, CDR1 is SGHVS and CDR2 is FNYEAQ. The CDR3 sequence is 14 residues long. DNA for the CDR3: TGTGCCAGCAGCTTCGGGACAGGGACCTACGAGCAGTACTTC. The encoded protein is CASSFGTGTYEQYF.

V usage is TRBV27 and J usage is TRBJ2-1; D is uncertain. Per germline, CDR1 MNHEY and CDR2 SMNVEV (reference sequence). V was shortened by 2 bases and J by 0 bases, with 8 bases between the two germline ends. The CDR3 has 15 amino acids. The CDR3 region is CASSLKHPSYNEQFF. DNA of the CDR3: TGTGCCAGCAGTTTAAAACATCCCTCCTACAATGAGCAGTTCTTC.

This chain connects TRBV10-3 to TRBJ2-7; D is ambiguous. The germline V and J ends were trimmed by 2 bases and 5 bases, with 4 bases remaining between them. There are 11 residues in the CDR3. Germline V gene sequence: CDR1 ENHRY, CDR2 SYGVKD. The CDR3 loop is CAISETNEQYF. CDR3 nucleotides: TGTGCCATCAGTGAGACGAACGAGCAGTACTTC.

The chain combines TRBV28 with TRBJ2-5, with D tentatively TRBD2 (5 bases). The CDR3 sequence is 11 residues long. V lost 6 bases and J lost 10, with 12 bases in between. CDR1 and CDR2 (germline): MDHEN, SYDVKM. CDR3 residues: CASRDFQGQYF. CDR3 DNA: TGTGCCAGCAGGGACTTCCAAGGCCAGTACTTC.

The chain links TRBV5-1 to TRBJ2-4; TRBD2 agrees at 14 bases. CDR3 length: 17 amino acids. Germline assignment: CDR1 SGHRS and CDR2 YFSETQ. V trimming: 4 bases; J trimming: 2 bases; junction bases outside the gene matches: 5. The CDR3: CASSGGTSGSPKNIQYF. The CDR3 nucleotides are TGCGCCAGCAGCGGGGGGACTAGCGGGAGCCCCAAAAACATTCAGTACTTC.

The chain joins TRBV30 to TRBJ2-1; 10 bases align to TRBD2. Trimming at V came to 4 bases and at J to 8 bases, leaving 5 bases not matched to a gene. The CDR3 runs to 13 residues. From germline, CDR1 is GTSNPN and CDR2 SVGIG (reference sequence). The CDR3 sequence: CAWNLGLADEQFF. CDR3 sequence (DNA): TGTGCCTGGAATCTAGGACTAGCGGATGAGCAGTTCTTC.

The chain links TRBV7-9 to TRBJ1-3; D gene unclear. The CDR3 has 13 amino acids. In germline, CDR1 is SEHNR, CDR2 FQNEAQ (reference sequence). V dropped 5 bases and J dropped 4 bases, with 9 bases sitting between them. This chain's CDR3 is CASSPGRGNTIYF. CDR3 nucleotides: TGTGCCAGCAGCCCAGGACGGGGAAACACCATATATTTT. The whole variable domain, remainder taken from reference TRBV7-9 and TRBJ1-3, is DTGVSQNPRHKITKRGQNVTFRCDPISEHNRLYWYRQTLGQGPEFLTYFQNEAQLEKSRLLSDRFSAERPKGSFSTLEIQRTEQGDSAMYLCASSPGRGNTIYFGEGSWLTVV.

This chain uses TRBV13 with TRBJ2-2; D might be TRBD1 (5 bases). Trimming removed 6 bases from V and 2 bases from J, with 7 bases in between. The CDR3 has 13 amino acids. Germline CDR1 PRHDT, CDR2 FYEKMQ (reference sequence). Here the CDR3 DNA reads TGTGCCAGCAGAGGGGTCAACACCGGGGAGCTGTTTTTT. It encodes CASRGVNTGELFF.

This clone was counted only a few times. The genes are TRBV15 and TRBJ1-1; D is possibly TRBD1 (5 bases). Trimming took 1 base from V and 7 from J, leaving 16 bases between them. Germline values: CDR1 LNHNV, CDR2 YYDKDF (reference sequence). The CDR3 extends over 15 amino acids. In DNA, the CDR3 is TGTGCCACCAGCAGAGGACAGCCCCACGGAGGTGAAGCTTTCTTT. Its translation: CATSRGQPHGGEAFF. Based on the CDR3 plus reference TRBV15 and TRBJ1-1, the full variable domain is DAMVIQNPRYQVTQFGKPVTLSCSQTLNHNVMYWYQQKSSQAPKLLFHYYDKDFNNEADTPDNFQSRRPNTSFCFLDIRSPGLGDTAMYLCATSRGQPHGGEAFFGQGTRLTVV.

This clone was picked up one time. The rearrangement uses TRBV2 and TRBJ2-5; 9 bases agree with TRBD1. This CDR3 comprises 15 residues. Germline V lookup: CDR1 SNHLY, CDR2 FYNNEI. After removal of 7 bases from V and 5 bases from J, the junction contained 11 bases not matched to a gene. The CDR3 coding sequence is TGTGCCAGCATATCCGGGACAGGGTCGGCTGAGACCCAGTACTTC. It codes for CASISGTGSAETQYF.

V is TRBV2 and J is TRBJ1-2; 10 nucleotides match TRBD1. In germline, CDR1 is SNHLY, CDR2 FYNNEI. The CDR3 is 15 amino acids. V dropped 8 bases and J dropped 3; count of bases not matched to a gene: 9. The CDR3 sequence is CASLRETGGDYGYTF. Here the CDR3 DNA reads TGTGCCAGCCTACGCGAGACAGGGGGCGACTATGGCTACACCTTC.

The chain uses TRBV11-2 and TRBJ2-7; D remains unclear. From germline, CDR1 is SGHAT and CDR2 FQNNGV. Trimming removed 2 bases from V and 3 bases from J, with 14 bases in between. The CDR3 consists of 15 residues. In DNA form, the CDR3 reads TGTGCCAGCAGCTTAAGCCGGGCAGTTTTCTACGAGCAGTACTTC. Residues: CASSLSRAVFYEQYF.

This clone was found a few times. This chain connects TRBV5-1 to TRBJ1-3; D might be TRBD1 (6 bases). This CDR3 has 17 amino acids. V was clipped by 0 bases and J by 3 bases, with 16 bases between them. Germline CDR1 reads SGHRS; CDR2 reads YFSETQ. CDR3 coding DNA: TGCGCCAGCAGCTTGGAACTACAGGGTTTTTTTGGAAACACCATATATTTT. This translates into CASSLELQGFFGNTIYF.

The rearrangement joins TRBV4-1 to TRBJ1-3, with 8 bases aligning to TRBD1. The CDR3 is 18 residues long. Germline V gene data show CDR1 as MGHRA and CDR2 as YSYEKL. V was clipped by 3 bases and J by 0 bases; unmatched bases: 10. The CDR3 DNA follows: TGCGCCAGCAGCCAGCCCTACGGGGGACAGGTCTCTGGAAACACCATATATTTT. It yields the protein CASSQPYGGQVSGNTIYF.

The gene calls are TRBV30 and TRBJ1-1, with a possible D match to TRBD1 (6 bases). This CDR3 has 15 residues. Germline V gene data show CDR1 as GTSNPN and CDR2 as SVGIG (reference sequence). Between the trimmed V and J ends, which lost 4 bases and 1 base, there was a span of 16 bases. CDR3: CAWNILGASNTEAFF. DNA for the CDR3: TGTGCCTGGAACATCCTGGGGGCCTCGAACACTGAAGCTTTCTTT.

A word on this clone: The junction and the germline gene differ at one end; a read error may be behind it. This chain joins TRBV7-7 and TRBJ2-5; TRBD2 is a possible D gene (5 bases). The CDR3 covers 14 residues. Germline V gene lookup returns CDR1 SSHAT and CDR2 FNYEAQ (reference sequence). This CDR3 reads CASSLGEGTETQYF. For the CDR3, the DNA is TGTGCTAGCAGCTTAGGAGAGGGTACGGAGACCCAGTACTTC.

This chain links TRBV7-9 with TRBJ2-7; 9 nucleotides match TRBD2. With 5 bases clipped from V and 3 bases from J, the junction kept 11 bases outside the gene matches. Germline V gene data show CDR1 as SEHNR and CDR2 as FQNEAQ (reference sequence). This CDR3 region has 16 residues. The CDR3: CASSHTPLAGHYEQYF. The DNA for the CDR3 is TGTGCCAGCAGCCACACCCCCCTAGCGGGGCACTACGAGCAGTACTTC.

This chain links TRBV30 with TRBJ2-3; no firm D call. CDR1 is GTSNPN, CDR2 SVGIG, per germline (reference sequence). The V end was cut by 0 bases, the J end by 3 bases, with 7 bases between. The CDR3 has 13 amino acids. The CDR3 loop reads CAWSVKDTDTQYF. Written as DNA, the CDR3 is TGTGCCTGGAGTGTAAAGGATACAGATACGCAGTATTTT.

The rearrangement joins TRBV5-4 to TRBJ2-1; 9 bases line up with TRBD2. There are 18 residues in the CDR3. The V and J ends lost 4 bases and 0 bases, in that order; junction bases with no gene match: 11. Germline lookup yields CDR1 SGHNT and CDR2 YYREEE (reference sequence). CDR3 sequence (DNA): TGTGCCAGCAGCGACGGGACTAGCTACCTGAGCTCCTACAATGAGCAGTTCTTC. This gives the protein CASSDGTSYLSSYNEQFF.

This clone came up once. The CDR3 is CASSSTGLAGISSYNEQFF. For the CDR3, the DNA is TGTGCCAGCAGCTCAACCGGACTAGCGGGGATCAGCTCCTACAATGAGCAGTTCTTC. The gene calls are TRBV13 and TRBJ2-1; 12 bases line up with TRBD2. Germline CDR1 is PRHDT and CDR2 is FYEKMQ (reference sequence). Trimming at V came to 4 bases and at J to 0 bases, leaving 10 bases not matched to a gene. The CDR3 loop spans 19 amino acids.

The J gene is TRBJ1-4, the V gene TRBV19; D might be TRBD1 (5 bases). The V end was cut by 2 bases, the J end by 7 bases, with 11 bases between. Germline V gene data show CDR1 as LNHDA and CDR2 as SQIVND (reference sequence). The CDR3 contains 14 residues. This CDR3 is CASSIKGRREKLFF. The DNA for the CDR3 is TGTGCCAGTAGTATAAAGGGGAGGCGTGAAAAACTGTTTTTT.

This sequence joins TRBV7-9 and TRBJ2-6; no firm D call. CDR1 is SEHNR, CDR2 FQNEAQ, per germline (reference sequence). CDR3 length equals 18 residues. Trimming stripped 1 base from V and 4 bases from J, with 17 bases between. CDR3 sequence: CASSLGPKGVFGANVLTF. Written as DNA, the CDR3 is TGTGCCAGCAGCTTAGGGCCGAAAGGAGTGTTCGGGGCCAACGTCCTGACTTTC.

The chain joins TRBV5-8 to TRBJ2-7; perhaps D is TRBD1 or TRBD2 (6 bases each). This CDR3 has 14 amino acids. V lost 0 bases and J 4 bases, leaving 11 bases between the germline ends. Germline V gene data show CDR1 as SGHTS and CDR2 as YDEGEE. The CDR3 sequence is CASSLGQGGYEQYF. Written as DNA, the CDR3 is TGTGCCAGCAGCTTGGGACAAGGGGGGTACGAGCAGTACTTC.